This TCR beta chain emerged from a study of read filtering for tumor transcriptome and immune sequencing. Whole-study context: IR-seq gave about 4 to 10.27 million TCR reads per sample; RNA-seq gave about 80 to 1,400. Findings and limits, study-wide: The CD138-negative fraction was mixed bone marrow immune cells, not pure T cells.

This CDR3 contains 14 residues. V lost 5 bases, J lost 6 bases, and 16 bases lay in between. This clonotype was observed at least ten times. What it binds is not known. This library used 300 to 450 ng RNA and molecular barcoded adaptors spanning alpha/delta and beta/gamma chains. TCRdb redid the calling of the reads with MiXCR, one entry per CDR3 protein. The sample has roughly 93,000 distinct CDR3 sequences, roughly 21% seen once; the top ten hold roughly 10%. V usage is TRBV12-3 or TRBV12-4 and J usage is TRBJ1-1; unclear D gene. This TCR came from a donor over 35 with multiple myeloma. Sequenced: a population of CD138-negative cells sorted from bone marrow. The CDR3 region has the DNA TGTGCCAGCAGTCCGGCAAACTATAAGTCTGAAGCTTTCTTT. The encoded protein is CASSPANYKSEAFF.